The 26 T cell receptor beta chains below all came from one sample that was sequenced in a study of T cell responses to AZD1222 COVID-19 vaccine. Generated by immunoSEQ multiplex PCR, the TCRdb table keeps only in-frame clones and is missing some. The top ten hold 3% to 5% of the sample, which has roughly 190,000 clones, roughly 93% seen once. Sequences were derived from peripheral blood, sampled on day 0 of AZD1222 vaccination. All receptors derive from an adult in good health.

The chain couples TRBV6-5 to TRBJ1-1; 9 nucleotides line up with TRBD1. The CDR3 has 15 residues. J lost 5 bases, V lost 2 bases, and 6 bases had no gene match. The germline CDR1 and CDR2 sequences are MNHEY and SVGAGI. The CDR3 loop is CASSYHRGRETEAFF. The DNA for the CDR3 is TGTGCCAGCAGTTACCACAGGGGGCGCGAGACTGAAGCTTTCTTT.

The V and J genes are TRBV7-6 and TRBJ1-1; a possible D gene is TRBD1 (6 bases). The V gene lost 5 bases and the J gene lost 1 base, with 17 bases spanning the gap. The CDR3 is made up of 16 amino acids. Germline V gene lookup returns CDR1 SGHVS and CDR2 FNYEAQ. The CDR3 nucleotides are TGTGCCAGCAGCATGGCGGGGGCCTATTCGAACACTGAAGCTTTCTTT. This encodes CASSMAGAYSNTEAFF.

The CDR3 DNA is TGTGCCAGCAGCTCGGGACTAGCGGGATCCTACGAGCAGTACTTC. The encoded protein is CASSSGLAGSYEQYF. The chain is built from TRBV5-6 and TRBJ2-7, with TRBD2 matching over 13 bases. Trimming took 3 bases from V and 1 from J; bases not matched to a gene: 1. The germline gives CDR1 SGHDT, CDR2 YYEEEE. The CDR3 runs 15 residues. Full variable domain (remainder filled in from reference TRBV5-6 and TRBJ2-7): DAGVTQSPTHLIKTRGQQVTLRCSPKSGHDTVSWYQQALGQGPQFIFQYYEEEERQRGNFPDRFSGHQFPNYSSELNVNALLLGDSALYLCASSSGLAGSYEQYFGPGTRLTVT.

The chain links TRBV11-2 to TRBJ2-3; a weak D match, TRBD1 (5 bases). This CDR3 spans 16 amino acids. Trimming pared 3 bases from V and 2 bases from J, leaving 15 bases between. Germline V CDR1 and CDR2: SGHAT, FQNNGV. The CDR3 region is CASSFGHSHSTDTQYF. CDR3 in DNA: TGTGCCAGCAGCTTCGGACATTCCCACTCCACAGATACGCAGTATTTT.

CDR3 bases: TGTGCCAGCAGTGTACCGGGACAGGGAAGAGAAGCTTTCTTT. Translating it yields CASSVPGQGREAFF. This sequence joins TRBV27 and TRBJ1-1; 9 positions agree with TRBD1. The germline gives CDR1 MNHEY, CDR2 SMNVEV (reference sequence). This CDR3 region has 14 residues. Trimming cost V 5 bases and J 8 bases; bases outside gene matches: 9.

The chain joins TRBV19 to TRBJ2-7; a weak D match, TRBD1 (6 bases). V was pared by 6 bases and J by 0 bases, with 12 bases between. Germline V gives CDR1 LNHDA, CDR2 SQIVND (reference sequence). There are 14 residues in the CDR3. The CDR3 DNA sequence: TGTGCCAGTAGATACAGGGTGAGCTCCTACGAGCAGTACTTC. Amino acids: CASRYRVSSYEQYF.

This clone occurred once. DNA of the CDR3: TGTGCCAGCAGTTACCAACCTTGGAACACCGGGGAGCTGTTTTTT. Translated: CASSYQPWNTGELFF. The chain joins TRBV6-5 to TRBJ2-2; no firm D call. V lost 2 bases and J lost 1, with 8 bases in between. The CDR3 has 15 amino acids. Per the germline V gene, CDR1 is MNHEY and CDR2 is SVGAGI.

This chain connects TRBV7-9 to TRBJ1-1; 7 nucleotides align to TRBD1. The CDR3 length is 13 residues. J lost 7 bases, V lost 4 bases, and 6 bases had no gene match. Germline CDR1 SEHNR, CDR2 FQNEAQ (reference sequence). CDR3 DNA: TGTGCCAGCAGCTCAAGGGGGCCGGTTGAAGCTTTCTTT. Protein: CASSSRGPVEAFF.

The V gene is TRBV14, the J gene TRBJ2-7; perhaps TRBD2 as D (6 bases). CDR3 length equals 15 residues. The V gene's germline CDR1 is SGHDN and CDR2 FVKESK. V was clipped by 3 bases and J by 0 bases, with 12 bases between them. The CDR3 is CASSQYLGSSYEQYF. The CDR3 DNA follows: TGTGCCAGCAGCCAGTACCTCGGGAGCTCCTACGAGCAGTACTTC.

This clone has only one observation. The rearrangement links TRBV18 to TRBJ1-1; D might be TRBD1 (6 bases). Germline V lookup: CDR1 KGHSH, CDR2 LQKENI. The CDR3 contains 15 residues. Trimming pared 7 bases from V and 1 base from J, leaving 16 bases between. The chain's CDR3 is CASWGLQVRNTEAFF. Here the CDR3 DNA reads TGTGCCAGCTGGGGGCTACAGGTTCGGAACACTGAAGCTTTCTTT.

This chain links TRBV10-3 with TRBJ2-3, with 8 nucleotides matching TRBD1. V shed 10 bases, J shed 0 bases, and the junction held 3 bases outside the gene matches. Germline V gives CDR1 ENHRY, CDR2 SYGVKD. This CDR3 is built from 13 residues. The chain's CDR3 is CASNRGSTDTQYF. The CDR3 DNA is TGTGCCAGCAACAGGGGGAGCACAGATACGCAGTATTTT.

The V gene is TRBV20-1, the J gene TRBJ2-7; D gene unclear. The CDR3 covers 11 residues. V gave up 1 base and J gave up 3 bases, with 4 bases separating them. Germline loops: CDR1 DFQATT, CDR2 SNEGSKA (reference sequence). CDR3 region: CSARGVYEQYF. In DNA form, the CDR3 reads TGCAGTGCTAGAGGCGTCTACGAGCAGTACTTC.

The chain uses TRBV7-2 and TRBJ1-2; 9 bases match TRBD1. Germline CDR1 and CDR2: SGHTA and FQGNSA. V lost 5 bases, J lost 8 bases, and 12 bases stayed unmatched. The CDR3 has 15 amino acids. The DNA of the CDR3 is TGTGCCAGCAGCCCCTGGGACAGGGAGTCAAGCGGCTACACCTTC. The encoded protein is CASSPWDRESSGYTF.

The count of this clone is one. This sequence joins TRBV7-9 and TRBJ2-7; D gene uncertain. The length of the CDR3 is 15 residues. The germline gives CDR1 SEHNR, CDR2 FQNEAQ (reference sequence). Trimming pared 1 base from V and 2 bases from J, leaving 12 bases between. The CDR3 here is CASSLGGAIPYEQYF. The CDR3 coding sequence is TGTGCCAGCAGCTTAGGCGGCGCAATTCCCTACGAGCAGTACTTC.

The rearrangement joins TRBV7-9 to TRBJ1-4, with 9 bases that match TRBD1. The V gene end was trimmed by 8 bases and the J gene end by 5 bases; junction bases not matched to a gene: 18. Germline values: CDR1 SEHNR, CDR2 FQNEAQ (reference sequence). This CDR3 is built from 18 residues. The CDR3 protein is CASSPGQATGGRNEKLFF. CDR3 sequence (DNA): TGTGCCAGCTCTCCAGGGCAGGCTACAGGGGGCAGGAATGAAAAACTGTTTTTT.

The chain carries TRBV7-9 and TRBJ1-4; 10 bases are a match to TRBD1. The germline V gene encodes CDR1 SEHNR and CDR2 FQNEAQ (reference sequence). The CDR3 contains 14 residues. The junction had 1 base not matched to a gene; V was cut back by 4 bases and J by 5 bases. The CDR3 region is CASSWGQGNEKLFF. CDR3 nucleotide sequence: TGTGCCAGCAGCTGGGGACAGGGGAATGAAAAACTGTTTTTT.

As to this clone: A read error may produce the germline difference seen at one junction end. The chain has TRBV10-1 and TRBJ1-2, with D tentatively TRBD1 (5 bases). Germline CDR1 is WNHNN and CDR2 is SYGVQD (reference sequence). The CDR3 is 15 residues long. Written as DNA, the CDR3 is TGCGCCAGCAGTGAGTCGACCAGGACACCGTATGGCCACACCTTC. Translating gives CASSESTRTPYGHTF.

The table lists this clone with a count of one. V is TRBV7-8 and J is TRBJ1-5, with no clear D. The CDR3 covers 13 residues. The germline gives CDR1 SGHVS, CDR2 FQNEAQ. The V and J ends lost 3 bases and 3 bases respectively, with 6 bases between them. Here the CDR3 reads CASSFGLNQPQHF. CDR3 nucleotides: TGTGCCAGCAGCTTTGGGCTCAATCAGCCCCAGCATTTT.

The rearrangement joins TRBV30 to TRBJ2-1; TRBD2 matches at 12 bases. V was clipped by 4 bases and J by 8 bases; unmatched bases: 0. CDR1 GTSNPN and CDR2 SVGIG come from the germline V gene (reference sequence). This CDR3 contains 12 residues. CDR3 sequence: CAWTSGRDEQFF. The CDR3, as DNA: TGTGCCTGGACTAGCGGGAGGGATGAGCAGTTCTTC.

The genes are TRBV15 and TRBJ1-2; the D is unclear. V shed 0 bases and J shed 6 bases, with 11 bases lying between them. The CDR3 runs 14 residues. CDR1 is LNHNV, CDR2 YYDKDF, per germline (reference sequence). The CDR3 DNA follows: TGTGCCACCAGCAGAGATCGGACTGCGGATGGCTACACCTTC. It encodes CATSRDRTADGYTF. Based on the CDR3 plus reference TRBV15 and TRBJ1-2, the full variable domain is DAMVIQNPRYQVTQFGKPVTLSCSQTLNHNVMYWYQQKSSQAPKLLFHYYDKDFNNEADTPDNFQSRRPNTSFCFLDIRSPGLGDTAMYLCATSRDRTADGYTFGSGTRLTVV.

The rearrangement links TRBV30 to TRBJ2-2, with 9 bases fitting TRBD2. This CDR3 region has 15 residues. Trimming took 4 bases from V and 4 from J; bases not matched to a gene: 7. Germline CDR1 reads GTSNPN; CDR2 reads SVGIG (reference sequence). The CDR3 DNA sequence: TGTGCCTGGAAAAGCGGGGGGATCGTCACCGGGGAGCTGTTTTTT. Protein: CAWKSGGIVTGELFF.

The rearrangement joins TRBV6-6 to TRBJ1-2; D gene unclear. The germline CDR1 and CDR2 sequences are MNHNY and SVGAGI (reference sequence). V was pared by 8 bases and J by 3 bases, with 16 bases between. The length of the CDR3 is 14 residues. CDR3 sequence: CASVGPMRDYGYTF. The CDR3, as DNA: TGTGCCAGCGTCGGGCCAATGAGGGACTATGGCTACACCTTC.

The chain joins TRBV11-2 to TRBJ2-3; D tentatively reads TRBD1 or TRBD2 (6 bases each). V was cut by 0 bases and J by 5 bases, with 15 bases left in between. The germline CDR1 and CDR2 sequences are SGHAT and FQNNGV. This CDR3 contains 16 residues. The CDR3 bases are TGTGCCAGCAGCTTAGAATGGAGGGGGGCCGGAGATACGCAGTATTTT. Protein sequence: CASSLEWRGAGDTQYF.

The chain couples TRBV5-1 to TRBJ1-2, with 7 bases that match TRBD1. Trimming cost V 4 bases and J 7 bases; bases outside gene matches: 10. Germline V CDR1 and CDR2: SGHRS, YFSETQ. The CDR3 contains 14 residues. As DNA, the CDR3 is TGCGCCAGCAGCGGGTCGGGACAGAGGGCTGGCTACACCTTC. Protein product: CASSGSGQRAGYTF. Full variable domain (outside the CDR3, taken from reference TRBV5-1 and TRBJ1-2): KAGVTQTPRYLIKTRGQQVTLSCSPISGHRSVSWYQQTPGQGLQFLFEYFSETQRNKGNFPGRFSGRQFSNSRSEMNVSTLELGDSALYLCASSGSGQRAGYTFGSGTRLTVV.

This clone was seen at least ten times. The chain links TRBV27 to TRBJ1-6; no clear D. Germline V lookup: CDR1 MNHEY, CDR2 SMNVEV (reference sequence). The CDR3 has 16 residues. V was trimmed by 3 bases and J by 6 bases, leaving 15 bases between them. The CDR3 protein is CASSFSSTTTNSPLHF. CDR3 bases: TGTGCCAGCAGTTTTTCTTCGACGACGACTAATTCACCCCTCCACTTT.

The J gene is TRBJ1-2, the V gene TRBV3-1 (or the pseudogene TRBV3-2), with D unclear. The V end was cut by 5 bases, the J end by 8 bases, with 12 bases between. CDR3 length: 12 residues. Per the germline V gene, CDR1 is LGHDT and CDR2 is YNNKEL (reference sequence). The CDR3 reads CASSFQSTGYTF. CDR3 bases: TGTGCCAGCAGCTTCCAGTCGACAGGCTACACCTTC.